This T cell receptor (beta chain) was found in a study of T cell responses to AZD1222 COVID-19 vaccine (dated by TCRdb to about 2021). Background for the entire study: Because spike-specific TCR depth and breadth did not differ between the two schedules, AZD1222 recipients who got a second dose at roughly 4 weeks were pooled with those who got a second dose at roughly 12 weeks. A total of under 250 trial participants underwent TCR sequencing, of whom 207 had received two doses of AZD1222 and roughly 26 had received two doses of the MenACWY control vaccine. Trial participants were enrolled by age into subgroups of 18-55, 56-69 and 70-plus years, and around 140, 26 and 57 TCR-sequenced participants, respectively, were included in these subgroups.

The CDR3 regions of human TCRbeta chains were subjected to immunosequencing. As for the original processing: Repertoire TCRs were checked for matches against a reference library of SARS-CoV-2-specific TCRs that had been generated using the MIRA antigen-specificity platform. Breadth meant the fraction of unique TCRs that were SARS-CoV-2-associated, whereas depth meant the fraction of total T cells that were SARS-CoV-2-associated. Each spike-specific TCR was assigned to its reactive spike region and to a CD4 or CD8 class using the MIRA data. Log10-transformed breadth and depth values were compared by one-way ANOVA with Sidak's multiple comparisons tests. TCRdb carries this immuneACCESS record with in-frame sequences only. Its versions omit some clonotypes, under half of them owing to an unresolved V gene in the studies checked, with the rest unexplained. V and J calls and clone size follow that table, whereas D and trimming were derived from the DNA. The sample table contains about 120,000 clones; only one count was recorded for roughly 92% of them. The top ten hold around 1.7% of the sample.

A note on this clone: Its binding antigen is unknown. One base away there is no much larger clone; base qualities are not given.

Overall study results and their limits: The vaccine-associated CD4 TCRs covered the entire spike protein, and the dominant responses fell in regions 160-218 and 743-854. The 56-69-year group was small, and its depth increase did not reach significance, likely because of low power. Conclusions about previously exposed vaccinees are limited because only a handful of AZD1222 recipients were SARS-CoV-2 seropositive at baseline. Reportedly, almost half of the unique spike-specific TCRs recognized epitopes lying outside the regions that are mutated in the B.1.351 and B.1.1.7 variants. Spike-specific TCR breadth and depth rose significantly after two AZD1222 doses compared with day 0 and with MenACWY recipients. Because no samples from the day 14 peak response were available, repertoires could be characterized only after the peak T cell response. Most participants were white British and females outnumbered males, and the authors suggested that clonal diversity may have been underestimated.

The sample's time point, from its label and the paper: baseline before first vaccination. Samples from vaccinated people were obtained from the UK trials COV001 and COV002, which included a single-blind randomized controlled phase 2/3 trial of AZD1222 (ChAdOx1 nCoV-19) in healthy adults. For TCRbeta chain sequencing, PBMC samples were collected from trial participants at day 0 and at day 28 after the second dose. For CDR1 and CDR2, the germline V gene lists MGHRA and YSYEKL. Cut back by 4 bases and 5 bases, the V and J ends lie 11 bases apart. The CDR3 measures 13 amino acids from cysteine to phenylalanine. Only the CDR3 DNA stays, 39 bases, in frame from base 1.

The chain uses TRBV4-1 and TRBJ1-1; tentative D gene TRBD1, with 5 bases matching. The specimen was peripheral blood, collected on day 0 of AZD1222 vaccination. This TCR derives from an adult in good health. The sequenced DNA: TGCGCCAGCAGCCGTAGTGGGGGAACTGAAGCTTTCTTT. It translates to CASSRSGGTEAFF.